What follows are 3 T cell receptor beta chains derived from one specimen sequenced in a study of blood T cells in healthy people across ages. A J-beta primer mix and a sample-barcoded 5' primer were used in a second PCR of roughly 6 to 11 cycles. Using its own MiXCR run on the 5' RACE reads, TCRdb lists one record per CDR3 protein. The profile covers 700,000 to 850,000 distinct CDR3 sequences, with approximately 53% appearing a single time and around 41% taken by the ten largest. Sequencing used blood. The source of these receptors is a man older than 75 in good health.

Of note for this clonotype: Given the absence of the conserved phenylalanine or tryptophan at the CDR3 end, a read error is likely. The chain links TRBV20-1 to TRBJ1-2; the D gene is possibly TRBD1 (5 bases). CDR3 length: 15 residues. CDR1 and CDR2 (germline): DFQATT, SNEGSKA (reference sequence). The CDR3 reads CGARDPTGTLYGYTY. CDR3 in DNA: TGCGGTGCTAGAGATCCCACAGGCACTTTGTATGGCTACACCTAC.

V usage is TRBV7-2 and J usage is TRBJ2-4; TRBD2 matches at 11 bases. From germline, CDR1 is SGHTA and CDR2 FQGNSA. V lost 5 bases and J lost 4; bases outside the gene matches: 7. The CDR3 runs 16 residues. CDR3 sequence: CASSPTGTSGKNIQYF. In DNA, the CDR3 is TGTGCCAGCAGCCCAACCGGGACTAGCGGAAAAAACATTCAGTACTTC.

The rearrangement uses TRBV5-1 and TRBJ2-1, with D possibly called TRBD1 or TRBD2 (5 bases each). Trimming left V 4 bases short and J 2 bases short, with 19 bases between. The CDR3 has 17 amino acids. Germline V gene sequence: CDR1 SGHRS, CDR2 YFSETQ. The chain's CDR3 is CASSRSGRPGAYNEQFF. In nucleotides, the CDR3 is TGCGCCAGCAGCCGTTCGGGACGACCCGGCGCCTACAATGAGCAGTTCTTC.